One and the same sample provided the 12 T cell receptor beta chains below, sequenced in a study of cytomegalovirus exposure and HLA in healthy donors. This PCR relied on a set of 60 Vbeta primers and 13 Jbeta primers. Assay used: immunoSEQ multiplex PCR; TCRdb lists only in-frame clones, some missing. The sample has 150,000 to 200,000 clones; 82% are singletons. The specimen sequenced was PBMCs. The receptors originated from a male donor in good health and CMV-seropositive.

This clone has just a few counts. The CDR3 loop is CASSPSGAVGNEQFF. In nucleotides, the CDR3 is TGTGCCAGCAGCCCTAGCGGGGCGGTCGGCAATGAGCAGTTCTTC. The chain employs TRBV7-2 and TRBJ2-1, with 9 bases identical to TRBD2. This CDR3 is built from 15 residues. Germline V gene lookup returns CDR1 SGHTA and CDR2 FQGNSA. After removal of 5 bases from V and 6 bases from J, the junction contained 8 bases not matched to a gene.

V gene TRBV11-2 combines with J gene TRBJ2-3; 7 positions match TRBD2. V gave up 4 bases and J gave up 3 bases; unmatched junction bases: 10. The length of the CDR3 is 16 residues. Per the germline V gene, CDR1 is SGHAT and CDR2 is FQNNGV. This chain's CDR3 is CASSSRRAGSTDTQYF. CDR3 bases: TGTGCCAGCAGCTCCCGCCGAGCGGGATCGACAGATACGCAGTATTTT.

The CDR3 DNA reads TGTGCCAGCAGCTACAGGACAGGGGCGAACACCGGGGAGCTGTTTTTT. It codes for CASSYRTGANTGELFF. The chain employs TRBV7-6 and TRBJ2-2, with TRBD1 matching over 9 bases. Losses at the gene ends were 4 bases for V and 0 bases for J; bases not matched to a gene: 3. The V gene's germline CDR1 is SGHVS and CDR2 FNYEAQ. The CDR3 length is 16 residues.

This rearrangement joins TRBV10-2 to TRBJ2-2; D remains unclear. V was trimmed by 5 bases and J by 0 bases, leaving 10 bases between them. The CDR3 consists of 15 residues. CDR1 is WSHSY, CDR2 SAAADI, per germline. CDR3 sequence (DNA): TGCGCCAGCAGTCAGGCAGCCGCGAACACCGGGGAGCTGTTTTTT. This sequence encodes CASSQAAANTGELFF.

This clone was recorded once. The CDR3 DNA sequence: TGTGCCAGCAGTCTGTTATTAGGTCGGGGGACTAATGAAAAACTGTTTTTT. The encoded protein is CASSLLLGRGTNEKLFF. This chain links TRBV28 with TRBJ1-4; D perhaps matches TRBD1 (5 bases). The CDR3 extends over 17 amino acids. Germline CDR1 is MDHEN and CDR2 is SYDVKM. V lost 5 bases, J lost 2 bases, and 18 bases lay in between.

The rearrangement links TRBV5-4 to TRBJ1-1; TRBD1 might be the D (6 bases). Trimming took off 6 bases at V and 1 base at J, with 7 bases between the two ends. CDR3 size: 12 residues. The V gene's germline CDR1 is SGHNT and CDR2 YYREEE (reference sequence). DNA for the CDR3: TGTGCCAGCAAACAGGGGAACACTGAAGCTTTCTTT. Translated, it gives CASKQGNTEAFF.

J is TRBJ2-5 and V is TRBV15, with D maybe TRBD2 (5 bases). This CDR3 contains 12 residues. V was pared by 3 bases and J by 7 bases, with 9 bases between. Germline V CDR1 and CDR2: LNHNV, YYDKDF (reference sequence). The CDR3 region has the DNA TGTGCCACCAGCAGCGTAGGAGGGACCCAGTACTTC. Residues: CATSSVGGTQYF.

This chain connects TRBV2 to TRBJ2-5, with TRBD2 identical over 15 bases. Germline CDR1 reads SNHLY; CDR2 reads FYNNEI. The CDR3 consists of 18 residues. V shed 4 bases, J shed 6 bases, and the junction held 12 bases outside the gene matches. This CDR3 is CASSGSGLAGGPGKTQYF. The CDR3 DNA sequence: TGTGCCAGCAGTGGAAGTGGACTAGCGGGAGGGCCGGGAAAGACCCAGTACTTC.

The rearrangement links TRBV18 to TRBJ1-1, with a weak D call TRBD1 (6 bases). Germline CDR1 and CDR2: KGHSH and LQKENI. With 2 bases removed from V and 4 bases from J, the gap between germline ends came to 14 bases. This CDR3 has 15 amino acids. CDR3 sequence (DNA): TGTGCCAGCTCACCAGGGGGCTTTTCAACCACTGAAGCTTTCTTT. Amino acid sequence: CASSPGGFSTTEAFF.

This clone was recorded a few times. V is TRBV7-6 and J is TRBJ2-2; 8 positions agree with TRBD2. After removal of 5 bases from V and 1 base from J, the junction contained 12 bases not matched to a gene. CDR1 is SGHVS, CDR2 FNYEAQ, per germline. The CDR3 extends over 18 amino acids. CDR3 loop: CASSLNIRAGGNTGELFF. CDR3 bases: TGTGCCAGCAGCCTGAATATTCGGGCGGGAGGGAACACCGGGGAGCTGTTTTTT.

The chain has TRBV5-1 and TRBJ2-1, with TRBD2 matching 9 bases. This CDR3 has 16 residues. Germline V gene data show CDR1 as SGHRS and CDR2 as YFSETQ. The V segment lost 0 bases and the J segment 5 bases; nucleotides outside the gene matches: 6. The CDR3, as DNA: TGCGCCAGCAGCTTGGGGGCGGGAGGGCCCGACAATGAGCAGTTCTTC. Residues: CASSLGAGGPDNEQFF. The full variable domain, with the rest looked up from reference TRBV5-1 and TRBJ2-1, is KAGVTQTPRYLIKTRGQQVTLSCSPISGHRSVSWYQQTPGQGLQFLFEYFSETQRNKGNFPGRFSGRQFSNSRSEMNVSTLELGDSALYLCASSLGAGGPDNEQFFGPGTRLTVL.

The genes are TRBV7-9 and TRBJ1-3, with D maybe TRBD1 (5 bases). The germline CDR1 and CDR2 sequences are SEHNR and FQNEAQ (reference sequence). Trimming left V 3 bases short and J 4 bases short, with 13 bases between. The CDR3 has 15 residues. The CDR3 nucleotides are TGTGCCAGCAGCTTCCCCAGGGAACCGGGAAACACCATATATTTT. Translation gives CASSFPREPGNTIYF.